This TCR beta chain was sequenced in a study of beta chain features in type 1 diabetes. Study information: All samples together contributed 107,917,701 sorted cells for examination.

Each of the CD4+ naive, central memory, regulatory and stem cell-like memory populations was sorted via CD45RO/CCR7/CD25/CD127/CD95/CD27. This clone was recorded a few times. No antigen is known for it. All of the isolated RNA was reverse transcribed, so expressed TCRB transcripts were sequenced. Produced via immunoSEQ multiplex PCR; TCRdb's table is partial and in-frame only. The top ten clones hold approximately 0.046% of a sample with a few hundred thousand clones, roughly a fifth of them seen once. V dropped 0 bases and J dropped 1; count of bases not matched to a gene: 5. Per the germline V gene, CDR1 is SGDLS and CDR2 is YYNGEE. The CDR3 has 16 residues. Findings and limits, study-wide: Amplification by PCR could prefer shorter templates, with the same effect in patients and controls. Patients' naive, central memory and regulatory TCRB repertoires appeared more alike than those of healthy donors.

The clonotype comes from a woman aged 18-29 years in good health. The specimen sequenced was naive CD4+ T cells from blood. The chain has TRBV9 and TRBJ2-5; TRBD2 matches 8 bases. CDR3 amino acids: CASSVAGGLFQETQYF. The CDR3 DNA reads TGTGCCAGCAGCGTAGCGGGGGGGCTCTTCCAAGAGACCCAGTACTTC.